Given below is one TCR beta chain in context. Authors' processing steps: Estimation of nucleated cell counts was performed using reference gene primer amplification. The data were produced by immunoSEQ multiplex PCR, yet TCRdb's version contains in-frame clones alone and is incomplete. That table is the source of V, J and clone size, and D and trimming were worked out from the DNA. This table holds over 150,000 clones, approximately 86% found once. The sample belongs to a study of blood T cell repertoires in COVID-19. Looking at the study overall: Acute and convalescent COVID-19 specimens originated in the United States, Italy and Spain. The analysed material was cDNA or gDNA that came from T cells, B-cell-depleted T cells, or PBMCs.

Trimming removed 8 bases from V and 1 base from J, with 14 bases in between. This CDR3 contains 14 residues. In germline, CDR1 is MNHNY, CDR2 SVGAGI (reference sequence). Enrolled during active infection, Seattle patients were then followed longitudinally. The source of this sequence is a woman of 80 years or more with COVID-19, enrolled during active disease. The V and J genes are TRBV6-6 and TRBJ1-1, with unresolved D. The source material was peripheral blood. CDR3: CASLLPGRNTEAFF. CDR3 DNA: TGTGCCAGCCTCCTGCCGGGGAGGAACACTGAAGCTTTCTTT.